The T cell receptor beta chain under discussion was sequenced for a study of T cell responses to AZD1222 COVID-19 vaccine listed by TCRdb under 2021. With regard to the full study: A total of over 230 trial participants underwent TCR sequencing, of whom roughly 210 had received two doses of AZD1222 and about 26 had received two doses of the MenACWY control vaccine. Trial participants were enrolled into age subgroups of 18-55, 56-69 and 70-plus years, which contained roughly 140, 27 and 60 TCR-sequenced participants, respectively. Results and caveats for the whole study, not just this receptor: In the small 56-69-year group, the increase in depth fell short of significance, most likely because of low power. Conclusions about previously exposed vaccinees are limited because only a handful of AZD1222 recipients were SARS-CoV-2 seropositive at baseline. Because no samples from the day 14 peak response were available, repertoires could be characterized only after the peak T cell response. The whole spike protein was spanned by vaccine-associated CD4 TCRs, and dominant responses were seen in regions 160-218 and 743-854. A significant rise in spike-specific TCR breadth and depth was observed after two AZD1222 doses relative to day 0 and relative to MenACWY recipients. Participants were mostly white British and included more females than males, and it was suggested by the authors that clonal diversity may have been underestimated. Reportedly, almost half of the unique spike-specific TCRs recognized epitopes lying outside the regions that are mutated in the B.1.351 and B.1.1.7 variants.

The sample's time point label, decoded: about 28 days (+/-7) after the second vaccine dose. AZD1222 recipients given second doses at about 4 weeks or at about 12 weeks were pooled, since spike-specific TCR depth and breadth were not found to differ between the two schedules. The vaccinee samples were drawn from two UK trials, COV001 and COV002, one of which was a single-blind randomized controlled phase 2/3 trial testing AZD1222 (ChAdOx1 nCoV-19) in healthy adults. For TCRbeta chain sequencing, PBMC samples from trial participants were taken at day 0 and at day 28 after the second dose. Counted from cysteine to phenylalanine, this CDR3 has 14 amino acids. Just CDR3 DNA is preserved here, 42 bases in frame from base 1. V and J lose 0 bases and 7 bases, and a span of 14 bases separates them. According to the germline V gene, CDR1 reads SGHDT and CDR2 reads YYEEEE. The CDR3 regions of human TCRbeta chains were analyzed by immunosequencing. In the authors' own workflow: Repertoire TCRs were matched against a reference library of SARS-CoV-2-specific TCRs generated with the MIRA antigen-specificity platform. Breadth was defined as the fraction of unique TCRs that were SARS-CoV-2-associated, and depth was defined as the fraction of total T cells that were SARS-CoV-2-associated. Using the MIRA data, every spike-specific TCR was mapped to the spike region that the TCR reacted to and assigned to either a CD4 or a CD8 class. Log10-transformed breadth and depth values were compared by one-way ANOVA with Sidak's multiple comparisons tests. The clones in this table, taken by TCRdb from immuneACCESS, are in-frame only. Not every clone is retained; where verified, under half of the shortfall comes from an unresolved V gene, and the cause of the rest is unknown. Clone size and the V and J calls come from that table; the DNA yielded D and trimming. Within this sample are under 150,000 clones, with approximately 90% of them counted one time only. 1.9% of the sample comes from the top ten.

Worth noting for this clone: Its antigen is currently not known. No clone much larger than this one lies a single base away; base qualities are absent.

Specimen: peripheral blood, collected 28 days after the second AZD1222 dose. Rearrangement joined TRBV5-6 to TRBJ2-7; TRBD2 might be the D gene, on 6 matching bases. This clonotype was obtained from an adult who received the AZD1222 COVID-19 vaccine. At the DNA level, the sequence is TGTGCCAGCAGCTTGGTACCCAACGGAGGGGAGCAGTACTTC. Its protein reads: CASSLVPNGGEQYF.